These 18 T cell receptor beta chains were sequenced from one sample in a study of shared clonotypes between healthy human individuals. Repertoires were generated with immunoSEQ multiplex PCR, while TCRdb's copy carries only in-frame clones and drops some. This repertoire shows some 2,500,000 clones, around 93% found once; its top ten account for 0.3% to 0.45%. Sample: naive CD4+ T cells from PBMCs. Subset reported: CD45RA+ positively selected. The receptors originated from a man between 18 and 35 years old in good health. Some clones in this sample may be carry-over from other donors' samples.

Comment on this clone: Germline is not matched at one junction end, which may reflect a read error. This rearrangement joins TRBV9 to TRBJ1-2; D not resolved. The CDR3 is 11 amino acids. CDR1 is SGDLS, CDR2 YYNGEE, per germline. In DNA form, the CDR3 reads TGTGCCAGCAGCGGATACGACGGGTGGGCCTTC. Translating gives CASSGYDGWAF.

The chain has TRBV30 and TRBJ2-2; 13 bases are shared with TRBD2. CDR1 and CDR2 from the germline V gene are GTSNPN and SVGIG (reference sequence). The CDR3 is 16 residues long. Germline trimming cut 6 bases from V and 4 bases from J; bases unmatched to any gene: 8. CDR3 protein: CACASLAGGITGELFF. CDR3 DNA sequence: TGTGCCTGCGCCTCACTAGCGGGAGGGATCACCGGGGAGCTGTTTTTT.

The V and J genes are TRBV19 and TRBJ2-7; 7 bases match TRBD1. The CDR3 has 14 residues. Looked up from germline, CDR1 is LNHDA and CDR2 is SQIVND (reference sequence). J lost 6 bases, V lost 4 bases, and 9 bases had no gene match. The CDR3: CASSKRTGRLEQYF. Here the CDR3 DNA reads TGTGCCAGTAGTAAAAGGACAGGAAGGCTCGAGCAGTACTTC.

This chain links TRBV28 with TRBJ2-3; D uncertain. Germline-derived CDR1 and CDR2 are MDHEN and SYDVKM. The CDR3 has 12 amino acids. With 7 bases removed from V and 6 bases from J, the gap between germline ends came to 11 bases. The CDR3 is CASTQNRDTQYF. The CDR3 DNA reads as TGTGCCAGCACCCAAAATCGGGATACGCAGTATTTT.

The chain couples TRBV9 to TRBJ1-2; D gene ambiguous. V was trimmed by 1 base and J by 8 bases, leaving 12 bases between them. The CDR3 runs 13 residues. CDR1 is SGDLS and CDR2 is YYNGEE in the germline V gene. The CDR3 region has the DNA TGTGCCAGCAGCGTATCAGAGGCGGGCGGCTACACCTTC. It yields the protein CASSVSEAGGYTF.

V and J are TRBV28 and TRBJ2-7; maybe TRBD1 (6 bases). In germline, CDR1 is MDHEN, CDR2 SYDVKM. V lost 7 bases to trimming and J lost 1 base, with 14 bases between them. CDR3 length: 14 amino acids. CDR3 in DNA: TGTGCCAGCAAATTGACAGGCCCATCCTACGAGCAGTACTTC. It translates to CASKLTGPSYEQYF.

This rearrangement joins TRBV30 to TRBJ1-4, with D uncertain. This CDR3 comprises 14 residues. Germline V gives CDR1 GTSNPN, CDR2 SVGIG (reference sequence). V was clipped by 2 bases and J by 0 bases, with 7 bases between them. The CDR3 sequence: CAWSPRTTNEKLFF. The CDR3 coding sequence is TGTGCCTGGAGTCCCAGGACAACTAATGAAAAACTGTTTTTT.

To note about this clone: This sample also contains other DNA sequences that code for the same CDR3. V usage is TRBV4-2 and J usage is TRBJ1-2; tentatively, D is TRBD1 (5 bases). Germline V gene sequence: CDR1 LGHNA, CDR2 YNFKEQ. This CDR3 has 14 residues. The germline V and J ends were trimmed by 1 base and 4 bases, with 10 bases remaining between them. The CDR3 is CASSQGGVGYGYTF. The CDR3 coding sequence is TGTGCCAGCAGCCAAGGGGGGGTAGGCTATGGCTACACCTTC.

The chain couples TRBV6-1 to TRBJ1-2; TRBD1 might be the D (5 bases). The germline V gene encodes CDR1 MNHNS and CDR2 SASEGT. The CDR3 length is 16 residues. Trimming took off 4 bases at V and 2 bases at J, with 17 bases between the two ends. The CDR3, as DNA: TGTGCCAGCAGTGTTACGACAAGGGGAAGGAACTATGGCTACACCTTC. This sequence encodes CASSVTTRGRNYGYTF.

The rearrangement links TRBV14 to TRBJ2-3; TRBD2 matches at 7 bases. CDR1 and CDR2 (germline): SGHDN, FVKESK. Trimming cost V 0 bases and J 2 bases; bases outside gene matches: 5. This CDR3 is built from 16 residues. Here the CDR3 reads CASSQDRLALTDTQYF. The CDR3 bases are TGTGCCAGCAGCCAAGATCGACTAGCTCTCACAGATACGCAGTATTTT.

This clone has just one count. V gene TRBV7-3 combines with J gene TRBJ2-2; D is ambiguous. CDR3 length: 13 amino acids. V gave up 5 bases and J gave up 5 bases, with 9 bases separating them. CDR1 and CDR2 (germline): SGHTA, FQGTGA. The CDR3 here is CASSPDWTGELFF. The CDR3 nucleotides read TGTGCCAGCAGCCCCGACTGGACCGGGGAGCTGTTTTTT.

This rearrangement joins TRBV7-8 to TRBJ2-1; D call uncertain. V was clipped by 7 bases and J by 10 bases, with 26 bases between them. The length of the CDR3 is 16 residues. Germline CDR1 is SGHVS and CDR2 is FQNEAQ. In DNA form, the CDR3 reads TGTGCCAGCATCCCTAACCCCGGTCTCAGGTACGCCGAGCAGTTCTTC. This encodes CASIPNPGLRYAEQFF.

There are a few counts of this clone. This chain joins TRBV9 and TRBJ1-3; perhaps TRBD1 as D (5 bases). This CDR3 spans 16 amino acids. From germline, CDR1 is SGDLS and CDR2 YYNGEE. The germline V and J ends were trimmed by 4 bases and 4 bases, with 18 bases remaining between them. CDR3 sequence: CASSPPRGKEGNTIYF. CDR3 DNA: TGTGCCAGCAGCCCGCCAAGGGGCAAGGAGGGAAACACCATATATTTT.

The gene calls are TRBV5-4 and TRBJ2-7, with a possible D match to TRBD2 (6 bases). Per germline, CDR1 SGHNT and CDR2 YYREEE (reference sequence). CDR3 length: 14 amino acids. V was pared by 4 bases and J by 7 bases, with 18 bases between. CDR3 sequence: CASSRLAAGGEQYF. CDR3 nucleotide sequence: TGTGCCAGCAGCCGCCTCGCAGCCGGAGGGGAGCAGTACTTC.

This clone appeared once. The V gene is TRBV2, the J gene TRBJ2-3, with D uncertain. V was trimmed by 6 bases and J by 7 bases, leaving 14 bases between them. The CDR3 is 13 amino acids. Germline V lookup: CDR1 SNHLY, CDR2 FYNNEI. CDR3 residues: CASSRDNQYTQYF. CDR3 bases: TGTGCCAGCAGCAGAGACAACCAGTATACGCAGTATTTT.

This clone has just one count. This chain connects TRBV27 to TRBJ2-2, with D possibly matching TRBD1 (5 bases). In germline, CDR1 is MNHEY, CDR2 SMNVEV (reference sequence). This CDR3 spans 15 amino acids. V was clipped by 8 bases and J by 0 bases, with 13 bases between them. Written as DNA, the CDR3 is TGTGCCAGCGGCCGGGCAGGGTCGAACACCGGGGAGCTGTTTTTT. Encoded protein: CASGRAGSNTGELFF.

This chain joins TRBV19 and TRBJ2-2; 11 nucleotides line up with TRBD1. CDR1 and CDR2 from the germline V gene are LNHDA and SQIVND (reference sequence). The V gene end was trimmed by 5 bases and the J gene end by 4 bases; junction bases not matched to a gene: 9. The CDR3 runs to 17 residues. CDR3 in DNA: TGTGCCAGTAGTCCCCTCAAGGGACAGGGGGGCACCGGGGAGCTGTTTTTT. It encodes CASSPLKGQGGTGELFF.

This clone was observed a single time. The J gene is TRBJ1-5, the V gene TRBV12-1; the DNA was not compared with TRBD1, the D call given in the table. TRBV12-1 is a recognized pseudogene. This CDR3 region has 16 residues. This CDR3 is CASSLPTGGFHQPQHF. CDR3 DNA sequence: TGTGCCAGCAGCCTACCGACAGGGGGCTTTCATCAGCCCCAGCATTTT.